The present TCR beta chain was sequenced within a study of CD8 T cells in ankylosing spondylitis. Study findings and constraints: One TCR beta motif, made up of about 8 highly homologous variants, appeared characteristic of ankylosing spondylitis blood.

Libraries for TCR beta were made by quantitative 5'-RACE with molecular barcodes. MiXCR, applied by TCRdb to the 5' RACE reads, yields one record per CDR3 protein. The repertoire includes just over 300,000 distinct CDR3 sequences, around 20% of them detected once, and about 3.5% sits in the top ten. Of note for this clonotype: The target antigen is unknown.

The CDR3 spans 14 residues. Germline V lookup: CDR1 SGHTA, CDR2 FQGNSA. Between the trimmed V and J ends, which lost 1 base and 3 bases, there was a span of 9 bases. The origin of this receptor is a female donor with ankylosing spondylitis or in good health (not recorded which). The specimen was blood, either unsorted or a sorted T cell fraction (not recorded which). The chain carries TRBV7-2 and TRBJ1-2; D perhaps matches TRBD1 (5 bases). The CDR3 here is CASSLVGRDYGYTF. Here the CDR3 DNA reads TGTGCCAGCAGCTTAGTCGGCAGGGACTATGGCTACACCTTC.